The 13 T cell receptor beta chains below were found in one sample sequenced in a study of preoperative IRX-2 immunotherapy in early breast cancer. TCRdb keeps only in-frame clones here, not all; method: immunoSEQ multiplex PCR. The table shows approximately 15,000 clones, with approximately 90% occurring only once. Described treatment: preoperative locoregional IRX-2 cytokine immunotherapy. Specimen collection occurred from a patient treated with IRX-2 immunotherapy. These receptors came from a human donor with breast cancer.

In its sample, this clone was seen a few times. The CDR3 sequence: CASRVGWDSYEQYF. The DNA of the CDR3 is TGCGCCAGCCGTGTAGGGTGGGACTCCTACGAGCAGTACTTC. This chain connects TRBV5-1 to TRBJ2-7; unclear D gene. Trimming stripped 7 bases from V and 0 bases from J, with 14 bases between. This CDR3 region has 14 residues. Germline CDR1 is SGHRS and CDR2 is YFSETQ.

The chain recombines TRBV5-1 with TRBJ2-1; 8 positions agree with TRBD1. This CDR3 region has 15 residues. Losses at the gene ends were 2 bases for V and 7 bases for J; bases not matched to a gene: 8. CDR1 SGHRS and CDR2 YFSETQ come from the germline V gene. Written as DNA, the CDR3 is TGCGCCAGCAGCTTCGGTCAGGGGGCTAAGAATGAGCAGTTCTTC. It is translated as CASSFGQGAKNEQFF.

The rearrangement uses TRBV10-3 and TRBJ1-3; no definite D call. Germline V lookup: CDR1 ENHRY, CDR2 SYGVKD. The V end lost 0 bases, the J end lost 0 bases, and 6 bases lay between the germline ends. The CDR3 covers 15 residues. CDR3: CAISESRFSGNTIYF. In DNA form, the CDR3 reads TGTGCCATCAGTGAGTCGAGGTTCTCTGGAAACACCATATATTTT.

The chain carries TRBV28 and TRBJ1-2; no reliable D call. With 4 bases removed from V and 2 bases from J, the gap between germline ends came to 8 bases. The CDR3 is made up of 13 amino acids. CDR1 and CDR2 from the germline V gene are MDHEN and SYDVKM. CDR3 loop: CASSWTANYGYTF. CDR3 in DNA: TGTGCCAGCAGTTGGACGGCCAACTATGGCTACACCTTC.

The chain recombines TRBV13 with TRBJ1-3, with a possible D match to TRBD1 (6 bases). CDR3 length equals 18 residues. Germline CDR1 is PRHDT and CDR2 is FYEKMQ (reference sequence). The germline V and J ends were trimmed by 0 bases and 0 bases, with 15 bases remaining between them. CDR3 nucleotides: TGTGCCAGCAGCTTAGGGGGGTGGGGGCAGAGCTCTGGAAACACCATATATTTT. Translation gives CASSLGGWGQSSGNTIYF.

The CDR3 region has the DNA TGTGCCACCAGCAGAGTCCCGAGAACTAGGGGTAATGAGCAGTTCTTC. This encodes CATSRVPRTRGNEQFF. The rearrangement links TRBV15 to TRBJ2-1; D may be TRBD1 or TRBD2 (5 bases each). This CDR3 region has 16 residues. Looked up from germline, CDR1 is LNHNV and CDR2 is YYDKDF (reference sequence). The V end was cut by 1 base, the J end by 7 bases, with 17 bases between.

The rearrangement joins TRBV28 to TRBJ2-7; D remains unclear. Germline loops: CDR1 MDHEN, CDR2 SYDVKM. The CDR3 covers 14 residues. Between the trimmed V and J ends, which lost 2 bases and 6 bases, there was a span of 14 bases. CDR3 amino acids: CASSLTAPRAEQYF. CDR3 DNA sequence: TGTGCCAGCAGTTTAACGGCGCCTAGGGCCGAGCAGTACTTC.

In DNA, the CDR3 is TGTGCCAGCAGTTTAGCTTTCGGACAGGGAGTTAACTATGGCTACACCTTC. Protein: CASSLAFGQGVNYGYTF. This chain joins TRBV27 and TRBJ1-2, with 8 bases that match TRBD1. V lost 2 bases, J lost 1 base, and 9 bases stayed unmatched. The CDR3 length is 17 residues. Per germline, CDR1 MNHEY and CDR2 SMNVEV (reference sequence).

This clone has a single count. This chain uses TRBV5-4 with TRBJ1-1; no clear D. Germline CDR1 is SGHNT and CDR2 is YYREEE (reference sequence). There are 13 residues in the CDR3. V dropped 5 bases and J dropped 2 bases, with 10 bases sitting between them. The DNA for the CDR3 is TGTGCCAGCAGGGAATTCCACAACACTGAAGCTTTCTTT. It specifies CASREFHNTEAFF.

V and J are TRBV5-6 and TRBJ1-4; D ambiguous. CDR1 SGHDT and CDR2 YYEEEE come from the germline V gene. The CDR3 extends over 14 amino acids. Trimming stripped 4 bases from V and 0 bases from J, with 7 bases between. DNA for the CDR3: TGTGCCAGCAGCCTCGGGGCAACTAATGAAAAACTGTTTTTT. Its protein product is CASSLGATNEKLFF.

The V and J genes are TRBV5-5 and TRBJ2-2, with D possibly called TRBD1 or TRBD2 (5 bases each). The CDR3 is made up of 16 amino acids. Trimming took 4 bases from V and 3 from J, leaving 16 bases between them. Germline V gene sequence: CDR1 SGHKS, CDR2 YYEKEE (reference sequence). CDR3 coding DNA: TGTGCCAGCAGCCCCCTAATGGGGGTGGACACCGGGGAGCTGTTTTTT. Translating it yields CASSPLMGVDTGELFF.

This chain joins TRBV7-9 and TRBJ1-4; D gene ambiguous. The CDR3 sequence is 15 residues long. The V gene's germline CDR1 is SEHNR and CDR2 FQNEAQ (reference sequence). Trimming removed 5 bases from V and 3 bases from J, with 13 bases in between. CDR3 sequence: CASSPNGEANEKLFF. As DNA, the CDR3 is TGTGCCAGCAGCCCGAACGGGGAGGCTAATGAAAAACTGTTTTTT.

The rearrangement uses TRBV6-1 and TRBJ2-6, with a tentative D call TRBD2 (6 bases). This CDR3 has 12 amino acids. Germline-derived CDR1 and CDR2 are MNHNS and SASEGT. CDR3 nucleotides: TGTGTCTCGGGAGTAGGGGCCAACGTCCTGACTTTC. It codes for CVSGVGANVLTF.